The rows below give T cell receptor beta chains drawn from one sample of a study of regulatory T cells in long-lasting Graves disease. TCRdb independently ran MiXCR on the multiplex PCR reads; one entry per CDR3 protein. The data hold 500,000 to 800,000 distinct CDR3 sequences, with 25% to 30% observed a single time. The source material was peripheral blood mononuclear cells (PBMCs), sampled when the disease was refractory, from a patient treated with antithyroid drugs. The receptors originated from a female donor with Graves disease. CDR3s include the opening cysteine and the closing phenylalanine or tryptophan. The D gene is left open where the match is weak. The size field is filled for only some rows; it gives once, few, many or a size class.

clone_size: -
v_call: TRBV5-1
j_call: TRBJ2-7
d_call: -
cdr3_aa: CASSMWDTPYEQYF
cdr3_nt: TGCGCCAGCAGCATGTGGGACACACCCTACGAGCAGTACTTC

clone_size: -
v_call: TRBV29-1
j_call: TRBJ1-2
d_call: -
cdr3_aa: CSVEMAGNYGYTF
cdr3_nt: TGCAGCGTTGAGATGGCTGGTAACTATGGCTACACCTTC

clone_size: many
v_call: TRBV11-2
j_call: TRBJ2-7
d_call: TRBD2
cdr3_aa: CASSPSRLAGGVPYEQYF
cdr3_nt: TGTGCCAGCAGCCCCTCTCGGTTGGCGGGAGGCGTGCCCTACGAGCAGTACTTC

clone_size: -
v_call: TRBV6-5
j_call: TRBJ2-7
d_call: TRBD2
cdr3_aa: CASSYSRRGGRASNEQYF
cdr3_nt: TGTGCCAGCAGTTACTCGAGGCGAGGCGGGAGGGCCTCCAACGAGCAGTACTTC

clone_size: many
v_call: TRBV7-9
j_call: TRBJ2-7
d_call: TRBD2
cdr3_aa: CASSSSGGYEQYF
cdr3_nt: TGTGCCAGCAGTTCTAGCGGGGGCTACGAGCAGTACTTC

clone_size: few
v_call: TRBV20-1
j_call: TRBJ2-7
d_call: TRBD2
cdr3_aa: CSARRYSGPSYEQYF
cdr3_nt: TGCAGTGCTAGGCGTTATAGCGGGCCCTCCTACGAGCAGTACTTC

clone_size: few
v_call: TRBV6-5
j_call: TRBJ2-7
d_call: -
cdr3_aa: CASSYKVWASGAYEQYF
cdr3_nt: TGTGCCAGCAGTTACAAAGTTTGGGCCTCAGGGGCCTACGAGCAGTACTTC

clone_size: many
v_call: TRBV7-9
j_call: TRBJ1-1
d_call: -
cdr3_aa: CASSLESALFTEAFF
cdr3_nt: TGTGCCAGCAGCTTAGAGAGCGCCCTATTCACTGAAGCTTTCTTT

clone_size: few
v_call: TRBV12-3/TRBV12-4
j_call: TRBJ1-1
d_call: -
cdr3_aa: CASSSPARTRGGKAFF
cdr3_nt: TGTGCCAGCAGTTCCCCGGCCAGAACACGAGGGGGGAAAGCTTTCTTT

clone_size: few
v_call: TRBV20-1
j_call: TRBJ2-7
d_call: -
cdr3_aa: CSATVGGNSYEQYF
cdr3_nt: TGCAGTGCTACCGTGGGCGGGAACTCCTACGAGCAGTACTTC

clone_size: -
v_call: TRBV11-1
j_call: TRBJ1-5
d_call: TRBD1
cdr3_aa: CASSSTGGRDQPQHF
cdr3_nt: TGTGCCAGCAGCTCGACAGGGGGCAGGGATCAGCCCCAGCATTTT

clone_size: many
v_call: TRBV20-1
j_call: TRBJ1-2
d_call: -
cdr3_aa: CSAGSSGTGKYGYTF
cdr3_nt: TGCAGTGCTGGTAGTTCTGGGACGGGGAAGTATGGCTACACCTTC

clone_size: -
v_call: TRBV6-2/TRBV6-3
j_call: TRBJ2-1
d_call: -
cdr3_aa: CASGINNEQFF
cdr3_nt: TGTGCCAGCGGCATAAACAATGAGCAGTTCTTC

clone_size: many
v_call: TRBV12-3/TRBV12-4
j_call: TRBJ1-1
d_call: -
cdr3_aa: CASTQTRGNTEAFF
cdr3_nt: TGTGCCAGCACCCAAACCCGGGGGAACACTGAAGCTTTCTTT

clone_size: few
v_call: TRBV15
j_call: TRBJ1-2
d_call: -
cdr3_aa: CATSRDRAEHYGYTF
cdr3_nt: TGTGCCACCAGCAGAGACAGGGCAGAACACTATGGCTACACCTTC

clone_size: once
v_call: TRBV5-1
j_call: TRBJ2-5
d_call: -
cdr3_aa: CASSLGVGSHETQYF
cdr3_nt: TGCGCCAGCAGCTTGGGGGTCGGGAGCCACGAGACCCAGTACTTC

clone_size: -
v_call: TRBV7-8
j_call: TRBJ1-1
d_call: -
cdr3_aa: CASGDSMNTEAFF
cdr3_nt: TGTGCCAGCGGGGATAGCATGAACACTGAAGCTTTCTTT

clone_size: -
v_call: TRBV4-1
j_call: TRBJ1-3
d_call: -
cdr3_aa: CASSPPGHGNTIYF
cdr3_nt: TGCGCCAGCAGCCCACCCGGGCATGGAAACACCATATATTTT

clone_size: -
v_call: TRBV12-3/TRBV12-4
j_call: TRBJ2-7
d_call: -
cdr3_aa: CASSFGRGGSEQYF
cdr3_nt: TGTGCCAGCAGTTTCGGCAGGGGAGGGAGCGAGCAGTACTTC

clone_size: many
v_call: TRBV20-1
j_call: TRBJ1-4
d_call: -
cdr3_aa: CSAQLDRNEKLFF
cdr3_nt: TGCAGTGCTCAACTAGACAGGAATGAAAAACTGTTTTTT

clone_size: many
v_call: TRBV15
j_call: TRBJ1-4
d_call: -
cdr3_aa: CATSRGRGSTNEKLFF
cdr3_nt: TGTGCCACCAGCAGAGGCAGGGGATCGACTAATGAAAAACTGTTTTTT

clone_size: -
v_call: TRBV7-2
j_call: TRBJ2-7
d_call: -
cdr3_aa: CASSLGGGGLYEQYF
cdr3_nt: TGTGCCAGCAGCTTAGGAGGGGGGGGTCTCTACGAGCAGTACTTC

clone_size: few
v_call: TRBV29-1
j_call: TRBJ2-7
d_call: -
cdr3_aa: CSVGQSSSYEQYF
cdr3_nt: TGCAGCGTCGGACAGTCGAGCTCCTACGAGCAGTACTTC

clone_size: -
v_call: TRBV20-1
j_call: TRBJ2-7
d_call: TRBD2
cdr3_aa: CSASNLNLAGGEIEQYF
cdr3_nt: TGCAGTGCTAGCAATCTTAATCTAGCGGGAGGGGAAATCGAGCAGTACTTC

clone_size: few
v_call: TRBV4-1
j_call: TRBJ2-7
d_call: TRBD1
cdr3_aa: CASSQQTGVHEQYF
cdr3_nt: TGCGCCAGCAGCCAACAAACAGGGGTCCACGAGCAGTACTTC

clone_size: many
v_call: TRBV11-2
j_call: TRBJ2-5
d_call: -
cdr3_aa: CASRQRVGRGETQYF
cdr3_nt: TGTGCCAGCAGGCAACGGGTAGGACGCGGGGAGACCCAGTACTTC

clone_size: few
v_call: TRBV19
j_call: TRBJ1-4
d_call: TRBD1
cdr3_aa: CASSQIGTGNGKNEKLFF
cdr3_nt: TGTGCCAGTAGCCAAATCGGGACAGGGAATGGGAAAAATGAAAAACTGTTTTTT

clone_size: -
v_call: TRBV30
j_call: TRBJ1-1
d_call: -
cdr3_aa: CAWSELEAFF
cdr3_nt: TGTGCCTGGAGTGAACTTGAAGCTTTCTTT

clone_size: few
v_call: TRBV11-2
j_call: TRBJ1-3
d_call: -
cdr3_aa: CASSLGRLTGNTIYF
cdr3_nt: TGTGCCAGCAGCTTAGGGAGGTTAACGGGAAACACCATATATTTT

clone_size: few
v_call: TRBV28
j_call: TRBJ2-4
d_call: TRBD2
cdr3_aa: CASSYTGTSGALAKNIQYF
cdr3_nt: TGTGCCAGCAGTTACACCGGGACTAGCGGCGCCCTAGCCAAAAACATTCAGTACTTC

clone_size: -
v_call: TRBV30
j_call: TRBJ1-2
d_call: TRBD1
cdr3_aa: CAWTGHRGGGYTF
cdr3_nt: TGTGCCTGGACGGGTCACAGGGGAGGAGGCTACACCTTC

clone_size: -
v_call: TRBV20-1
j_call: TRBJ1-1
d_call: TRBD1
cdr3_aa: CSARDQRRGSTEAFF
cdr3_nt: TGCAGTGCTAGAGATCAGCGCAGGGGGAGTACTGAAGCTTTCTTT

clone_size: many
v_call: TRBV27
j_call: TRBJ1-1
d_call: TRBD1
cdr3_aa: CASRPGQQAFF
cdr3_nt: TGTGCCAGCAGGCCGGGACAGCAAGCTTTCTTT

clone_size: few
v_call: TRBV7-6
j_call: TRBJ2-2
d_call: TRBD2
cdr3_aa: CASSLGAGGPGTGELFF
cdr3_nt: TGTGCCAGCAGCTTAGGTGCGGGAGGGCCAGGTACCGGGGAGCTGTTTTTT

clone_size: -
v_call: TRBV20-1
j_call: TRBJ2-5
d_call: TRBD2
cdr3_aa: CSASLAGGPIEPRETQYF
cdr3_nt: TGCAGTGCTTCCCTAGCGGGAGGGCCCATCGAGCCGCGAGAGACCCAGTACTTC

clone_size: few
v_call: TRBV7-9
j_call: TRBJ1-2
d_call: -
cdr3_aa: CASRLVQGSPHYGYTF
cdr3_nt: TGTGCCAGCAGGCTAGTCCAGGGATCCCCCCACTATGGCTACACCTTC

clone_size: many
v_call: TRBV2
j_call: TRBJ1-2
d_call: TRBD1
cdr3_aa: CASRQGARGYTF
cdr3_nt: TGTGCCAGCAGGCAGGGGGCCAGAGGCTACACCTTC

clone_size: -
v_call: TRBV11-2
j_call: TRBJ2-7
d_call: -
cdr3_aa: CASGLGASQGEQYF
cdr3_nt: TGTGCCAGCGGCTTAGGGGCTAGCCAGGGGGAGCAGTACTTC

clone_size: few
v_call: TRBV7-2
j_call: TRBJ1-2
d_call: -
cdr3_aa: CASSSPREGGPYGYTF
cdr3_nt: TGTGCCAGCAGCTCCCCCAGGGAAGGAGGCCCCTATGGCTACACCTTC

clone_size: -
v_call: TRBV19
j_call: TRBJ1-1
d_call: -
cdr3_aa: CASSIFREHTEAFF
cdr3_nt: TGTGCCAGTAGTATATTCAGGGAGCACACTGAAGCTTTCTTT

clone_size: -
v_call: TRBV3-1
j_call: TRBJ2-3
d_call: TRBD2
cdr3_aa: CASSPLAGGGTDTQYF
cdr3_nt: TGTGCCAGCAGCCCCCTAGCGGGAGGTGGCACAGATACGCAGTATTTT

clone_size: many
v_call: TRBV6-2/TRBV6-3
j_call: TRBJ1-4
d_call: -
cdr3_aa: CASSSNEKLFF
cdr3_nt: TGTGCCAGCTCGTCTAATGAAAAACTGTTTTTT

clone_size: many
v_call: TRBV11-2
j_call: TRBJ2-5
d_call: -
cdr3_aa: CASSLSLGGQETQYF
cdr3_nt: TGTGCCAGCAGCTTATCATTAGGAGGGCAAGAGACCCAGTACTTC

clone_size: few
v_call: TRBV7-8
j_call: TRBJ2-7
d_call: TRBD2
cdr3_aa: CASSLPGGAGAREQYF
cdr3_nt: TGTGCCAGCAGCTTACCCGGGGGGGCGGGAGCTCGCGAGCAGTACTTC

clone_size: few
v_call: TRBV11-2
j_call: TRBJ2-7
d_call: -
cdr3_aa: CASSFPLKGAHSYEQYF
cdr3_nt: TGTGCCAGCAGCTTCCCCCTTAAAGGGGCGCACTCCTACGAGCAGTACTTC

clone_size: -
v_call: TRBV19
j_call: TRBJ1-2
d_call: TRBD1
cdr3_aa: CASSFGQGENYGYTF
cdr3_nt: TGTGCCAGTAGTTTCGGACAGGGGGAAAACTATGGCTACACCTTC

clone_size: few
v_call: TRBV20-1
j_call: TRBJ1-6
d_call: -
cdr3_aa: CSAGRTNNSPLHF
cdr3_nt: TGCAGTGCAGGACGGACGAATAATTCACCCCTCCACTTT

clone_size: -
v_call: TRBV10-3
j_call: TRBJ2-7
d_call: -
cdr3_aa: CAISEPPGRYEQYF
cdr3_nt: TGTGCCATCAGTGAGCCCCCGGGTCGCTACGAGCAGTACTTC

clone_size: once
v_call: TRBV19
j_call: TRBJ1-1
d_call: -
cdr3_aa: CASSISSTFTEAFF
cdr3_nt: TGTGCCAGTAGTATAAGCAGTACGTTCACTGAAGCTTTCTTT

clone_size: many
v_call: TRBV28
j_call: TRBJ2-7
d_call: -
cdr3_aa: CASSSRDGSSYELYF
cdr3_nt: TGTGCCAGCAGTTCAAGGGACGGAAGCTCCTACGAGCTGTACTTC

clone_size: few
v_call: TRBV12-3/TRBV12-4
j_call: TRBJ2-7
d_call: TRBD2
cdr3_aa: CASSFPTAGVYEQYF
cdr3_nt: TGTGCCAGCAGCTTCCCCACAGCGGGAGTTTACGAGCAGTACTTC

clone_size: -
v_call: TRBV12-3/TRBV12-4
j_call: TRBJ1-2
d_call: -
cdr3_aa: CASSLSPRTLGGYTF
cdr3_nt: TGTGCCAGCAGTTTAAGTCCCAGGACCCTGGGAGGCTACACCTTC

clone_size: -
v_call: TRBV2
j_call: TRBJ1-1
d_call: TRBD1
cdr3_aa: CASRSGQGSAAFF
cdr3_nt: TGTGCCAGCAGGTCGGGACAGGGATCGGCAGCTTTCTTT